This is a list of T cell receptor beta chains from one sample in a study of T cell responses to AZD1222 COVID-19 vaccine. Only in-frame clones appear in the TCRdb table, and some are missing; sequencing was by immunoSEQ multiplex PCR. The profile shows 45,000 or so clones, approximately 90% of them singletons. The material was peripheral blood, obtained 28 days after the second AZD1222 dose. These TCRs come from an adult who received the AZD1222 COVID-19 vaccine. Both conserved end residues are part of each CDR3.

CDR3: CASSFVPSGGLNTGELFF
J: TRBJ2-2
V: TRBV5-1

CDR3: CASSSKTTGVLSGNTIYF
J: TRBJ1-3
V: TRBV5-4

CDR3: CASSPGPIYEQYF
J: TRBJ2-7
V: TRBV7-2

CDR3: CASSSDSLNNQPQHF
J: TRBJ1-5
V: TRBV6-1

CDR3: CASSPAVPGLMSNEQFF
J: TRBJ2-1
V: TRBV28

CDR3: CASSPLSSDTQYF
J: TRBJ2-3
V: TRBV5-1

CDR3: CASSPRSSGYGNTIYF
J: TRBJ1-3
V: TRBV18

CDR3: CAWSPDSSYGYTF
J: TRBJ1-2
V: TRBV30

CDR3: CASSLALFGSYEQYF
J: TRBJ2-7
V: TRBV5-1

CDR3: CASSFRLTSTDTQYF
J: TRBJ2-3
V: TRBV7-8

CDR3: CASSSRQGGTGELFF
J: TRBJ2-2
V: TRBV7-2

CDR3: CAISELGTVDEQFF
J: TRBJ2-1
V: TRBV10-3

CDR3: CASSLAGGRRYEQYF
J: TRBJ2-7
V: TRBV7-2

CDR3: CAWGQAYEQYF
J: TRBJ2-7
V: TRBV2

CDR3: CASSLPGLAEAQYF
J: TRBJ2-3
V: TRBV18

CDR3: CASSLETHYNEQFF
J: TRBJ2-1
V: TRBV5-4